A single sample is the source of the 20 T cell receptor beta chains below, sequenced in a study of early T cells in non-severe SARS-CoV-2 infection (dated by TCRdb to the early 2020s). Preparation of the library involved 5' RACE. Instrument on record: NextSeq 500. TCRdb trimmed the raw reads at Q25, called clones with MiXCR and kept productive beta chains. Each record represents a unique CDR3 protein, reported with the most common genes and DNA among its rows. Recorded for this sample are tens of thousands of distinct CDR3 sequences; about 14% of them occurred a single time. The top ten clonotypes cover 3% to 5% of the sample. Sample: whole blood, taken at baseline. All receptors derive from an adult who was a healthcare worker with PCR-confirmed SARS-CoV-2 infection or an uninfected control (not recorded which).

This clonotype was seen a handful of times. The chain joins TRBV19 to TRBJ2-1; D gene unclear. Germline CDR1 is LNHDA and CDR2 is SQIVND (reference sequence). The CDR3 is 16 amino acids. Deletions cut 7 bases from V and 0 bases from J, with 16 bases between. The CDR3 protein is CASTPDDLRSYNEQFF. The CDR3 DNA reads as TGTGCCAGTACTCCAGACGACCTACGCTCCTACAATGAGCAGTTCTTC.

This chain joins TRBV3-1 and TRBJ2-1, with D unclear. Germline V lookup: CDR1 LGHDT, CDR2 YNNKEL (reference sequence). V lost 0 bases to trimming and J lost 4 bases, with 13 bases between them. This CDR3 region has 16 residues. CDR3: CASSQDTARAYNEQFF. The CDR3 region has the DNA TGTGCCAGCAGCCAAGATACGGCTAGAGCTTACAATGAGCAGTTCTTC.

This clonotype was detected only a few times. The CDR3 sequence is CSAGHLRYNQPQHF. CDR3 sequence (DNA): TGCAGTGCTGGACACCTCAGATACAATCAGCCCCAGCATTTT. The V call is TRBV20-1, the J call TRBJ1-5, with a tentative D call TRBD1 (5 bases). The germline CDR1 and CDR2 sequences are DFQATT and SNEGSKA (reference sequence). The CDR3 covers 14 residues. V lost 5 bases and J 3 bases, leaving 14 bases between the germline ends.

The chain employs TRBV7-3 and TRBJ2-5; TRBD1 aligns across 9 bases. The CDR3 length is 14 residues. Germline CDR1 is SGHTA and CDR2 is FQGTGA. V gave up 5 bases and J gave up 1 base; unmatched junction bases: 2. This CDR3 reads CASSPDRGQETQYF. CDR3 coding DNA: TGTGCCAGCAGCCCGGACAGGGGCCAAGAGACCCAGTACTTC.

The rearrangement uses TRBV7-2 and TRBJ2-3; a weak D match, TRBD2 (5 bases). The CDR3 covers 15 residues. V was shortened by 5 bases and J by 0 bases, with 12 bases between the two germline ends. Germline lookup yields CDR1 SGHTA and CDR2 FQGNSA. For the CDR3, the DNA is TGTGCCAGCAGCCCCGACTACCTAAGCACAGATACGCAGTATTTT. It translates to CASSPDYLSTDTQYF.

The genes are TRBV7-2 and TRBJ1-1, with D possibly matching TRBD1 (5 bases). V shed 1 base and J shed 7 bases, with 13 bases lying between them. The germline V gene encodes CDR1 SGHTA and CDR2 FQGNSA. CDR3 size: 14 residues. The CDR3 region has the DNA TGTGCCAGCAGCTTAGGAGTACAGGCGAATGAAGCTTTCTTT. This encodes CASSLGVQANEAFF. The variable domain in full, with the rest retrieved from reference TRBV7-2 and TRBJ1-1, is GAGVSQSPSNKVTEKGKDVELRCDPISGHTALYWYRQSLGQGLEFLIYFQGNSAPDKSGLPSDRFSAERTGGSVSTLTIQRTQQEDSAVYLCASSLGVQANEAFFGQGTRLTVV.

This clonotype has a handful of counts. This chain connects TRBV7-8 to TRBJ2-3; 11 nucleotides align to TRBD2. Trimming at V came to 5 bases and at J to 0 bases, leaving 7 bases not matched to a gene. CDR3 size: 17 residues. The germline V gene encodes CDR1 SGHVS and CDR2 FQNEAQ. CDR3 DNA: TGTGCCAGCAGCCTCTTTCGGACTAGCGGGAGCACAGATACGCAGTATTTT. As protein: CASSLFRTSGSTDTQYF.

This clonotype was detected a few times. The V gene is TRBV19, the J gene TRBJ2-1; 10 nucleotides match TRBD2. CDR1 LNHDA and CDR2 SQIVND come from the germline V gene (reference sequence). The V gene end was trimmed by 7 bases and the J gene end by 4 bases; junction bases not matched to a gene: 4. The CDR3 covers 14 residues. The CDR3 DNA sequence: TGTGCCAGTACCAAGACTAGCGGGTACAATGAGCAGTTCTTC. This gives the protein CASTKTSGYNEQFF. Full variable domain (remainder filled in from reference TRBV19 and TRBJ2-1): DGGITQSPKYLFRKEGQNVTLSCEQNLNHDAMYWYRQDPGQGLRLIYYSQIVNDFQKGDIAEGYSVSREKKESFPLTVTSAQKNPTAFYLCASTKTSGYNEQFFGPGTRLTVL.

The chain combines TRBV2 with TRBJ1-2, with a tentative D call TRBD1 (5 bases). CDR3 size: 16 residues. Trimming pared 4 bases from V and 3 bases from J, leaving 18 bases between. Looked up from germline, CDR1 is SNHLY and CDR2 is FYNNEI. Here the CDR3 DNA reads TGTGCCAGCAGTGTGGGCGGCAGGGCCCGTGACTATGGCTACACCTTC. Translation gives CASSVGGRARDYGYTF.

This clonotype was observed at least ten times. This rearrangement joins TRBV30 to TRBJ1-2; D ambiguous. Trimming cost V 5 bases and J 4 bases, with 8 bases left between them. Germline lookup yields CDR1 GTSNPN and CDR2 SVGIG (reference sequence). This CDR3 spans 11 amino acids. The CDR3 protein is CAWGLAYGYTF. The DNA for the CDR3 is TGTGCCTGGGGGCTGGCCTATGGCTACACCTTC.

CDR3 loop: CASSSGGLWLLGTGELFF. In nucleotides, the CDR3 is TGTGCCAGCAGTTCAGGGGGCTTATGGTTATTAGGCACCGGGGAGCTGTTTTTT. The chain joins TRBV27 to TRBJ2-2, with 8 bases matching TRBD1. This CDR3 spans 18 amino acids. V shed 4 bases and J 4 bases; nucleotides not matched to a gene: 14. The germline CDR1 and CDR2 sequences are MNHEY and SMNVEV (reference sequence).

For the CDR3, the DNA is TGTGCCAGCAGCTCTGGACAGGGGAGCACTGAAGCTTTCTTT. This sequence encodes CASSSGQGSTEAFF. The V call is TRBV7-3, the J call TRBJ1-1; the match to TRBD1 covers 9 bases. Losses at the gene ends were 4 bases for V and 4 bases for J; bases not matched to a gene: 4. Per germline, CDR1 SGHTA and CDR2 FQGTGA. This CDR3 contains 14 residues. The whole variable domain, filled in from reference TRBV7-3 and TRBJ1-1, reads GAGVSQTPSNKVTEKGKYVELRCDPISGHTALYWYRQSLGQGPEFLIYFQGTGAADDSGLPNDRFFAVRPEGSVSTLKIQRTERGDSAVYLCASSSGQGSTEAFFGQGTRLTVV.

This rearrangement joins TRBV7-2 to TRBJ1-1; D is perhaps TRBD1 (6 bases). CDR1 is SGHTA and CDR2 is FQGNSA in the germline V gene. The CDR3 has 14 residues. V was pared by 5 bases and J by 3 bases, with 13 bases between. This CDR3 reads CASSGRGFDTEAFF. CDR3 DNA: TGTGCCAGCAGCGGCAGGGGTTTTGACACTGAAGCTTTCTTT.

The sample holds many counts of this clonotype. Germline and junction disagree at one end, which may indicate a read error. The chain links TRBV28 to TRBJ2-3; 8 bases are a match to TRBD2. Germline lookup yields CDR1 MDHEN and CDR2 SYDVKM. This CDR3 is built from 12 residues. CDR3 nucleotides: TGTGCCAGCAAGCTGGATCCGGGACTAGTGGTCTTT. Protein sequence: CASKLDPGLVVF.

This clonotype was seen a handful of times. The CDR3 DNA is TGTGCCAGCAGCTTTGGATACCTGAACACTGAAGCTTTCTTT. Protein sequence: CASSFGYLNTEAFF. The rearrangement joins TRBV11-2 to TRBJ1-1; D is ambiguous. V gave up 3 bases and J gave up 0 bases, with 8 bases separating them. The CDR3 length is 14 residues. Germline V gene sequence: CDR1 SGHAT, CDR2 FQNNGV.

There are a few counts of this clonotype. The gene calls are TRBV9 and TRBJ2-3; TRBD2 agrees at 8 bases. CDR1 and CDR2 from the germline V gene are SGDLS and YYNGEE. V dropped 4 bases and J dropped 14; count of bases not matched to a gene: 12. The CDR3 is 13 amino acids. The CDR3 here is CASSFTPGLGLYF. The CDR3 DNA sequence: TGTGCCAGCAGCTTCACACCGGGACTAGGGTTGTATTTT.

The V call is TRBV6-1, the J call TRBJ2-2; 7 bases are a match to TRBD1. Losses at the gene ends were 6 bases for V and 1 base for J; bases not matched to a gene: 5. This CDR3 spans 15 amino acids. Germline V gene sequence: CDR1 MNHNS, CDR2 SASEGT. CDR3 sequence: CASRSGTENTGELFF. The CDR3, as DNA: TGTGCCAGCAGATCCGGGACAGAGAACACCGGGGAGCTGTTTTTT.

The V gene is TRBV7-6, the J gene TRBJ1-1; tentatively, D is TRBD1 (5 bases). V lost 5 bases and J lost 7, with 23 bases in between. The CDR3 is 16 residues long. The germline V gene encodes CDR1 SGHVS and CDR2 FNYEAQ. The CDR3 region has the DNA TGTGCCAGCAGCCCGACGGGGACTCCCTCTCCGGGTGAAGCTTTCTTT. It codes for CASSPTGTPSPGEAFF.

This clonotype was recorded a few times. V is TRBV12-3 or TRBV12-4 and J is TRBJ1-3; D perhaps matches TRBD1 (5 bases). This CDR3 spans 15 amino acids. V was clipped by 3 bases and J by 7 bases, with 16 bases between them. The CDR3 region is CASSFGGTTGNTIYF. Written as DNA, the CDR3 is TGTGCCAGCAGTTTTGGAGGGACGACCGGGAACACCATATATTTT.

The table lists this clonotype with a few counts. The chain employs TRBV24-1 and TRBJ2-7, with D perhaps TRBD2 (6 bases). Germline V gene lookup returns CDR1 KGHDR and CDR2 SFDVKD. V was trimmed by 4 bases and J by 7 bases, leaving 16 bases between them. This CDR3 has 14 amino acids. In DNA, the CDR3 is TGTGCCACCAGTGACCCGCGGGGAGGAAGGGAGCAGTACTTC. Its translation is CATSDPRGGREQYF.